These T cell receptor beta chains were read from a single sample in a study of PD-L1 blockade in urothelial cancer. Assay used: immunoSEQ multiplex PCR; TCRdb lists only in-frame clones, some missing. The data show under 35,000 clones, with about 89% seen just once and around 8.5% held by the top ten. The specimen comprised PBMCs, sampled around atezolizumab (anti-PD-L1) treatment. These receptors were collected from a man at least 80 years old with urothelial cancer. The CDR3 runs from the conserved cysteine through the conserved F or W. D genes are given only for firm matches. Only part of the rows carry a size: once, few, many, or a class if the clone is expanded.

>.|.|TRBV30|TRBJ2-7
TGTGCCTGCCAGCAGGGCTCCTACGAGCAGTACTTC
CACQQGSYEQYF
>TRBD2|once|TRBV2|TRBJ2-5
TGTGCCAGCAGCAAAGAAGCGACTAGCAGGGAGACCCAGTACTTC
CASSKEATSRETQYF
>TRBD1|.|TRBV7-9|TRBJ2-2
TGTGCCAGCAGCCTCTCGTCGGCAGGGGGAACCGGGGAGCTGTTTTTT
CASSLSSAGGTGELFF
>.|.|TRBV6-5|TRBJ2-3
TGTGCCAGCCGGGACACAGATACGCAGTATTTT
CASRDTDTQYF
>.|.|TRBV21-1|TRBJ2-3
TGTGCCAGCAGCATCCACACAGATACGCAGTATTTT
CASSIHTDTQYF
>.|.|TRBV9|TRBJ2-5
TGTGCCAGCAGCGCAGGGGATTGGAACCTAGAGACCCAGTACTTC
CASSAGDWNLETQYF
>.|few|TRBV19|TRBJ1-4
TGTGCCAGTAGCAGAAGAGGGGGGGCGGTGACTAATGAAAAACTGTTTTTT
CASSRRGGAVTNEKLFF
>.|.|TRBV5-6|TRBJ2-7
TGTGCCAGCAGCTCCCTTCGCTACGAGCAGTACTTC
CASSSLRYEQYF
>.|.|TRBV7-2|TRBJ1-3
TGTGCCAGCAGCTTCCCTCCAGTTCAAGACACCATATATTTT
CASSFPPVQDTIYF
>TRBD1|once|TRBV6-6|TRBJ2-1
TGTGCCAGCCATCCGGTGGGACAGGGGTACCATGAGCAGTTCTTC
CASHPVGQGYHEQFF
>.|few|TRBV5-1|TRBJ2-2
TGCGCCAGCGCGGAGGGTGATACCGGGGAGCTGTTTTTT
CASAEGDTGELFF
>.|.|TRBV5-4|TRBJ1-2
TGTGCTACCACTGCGGCGGGGGAAGGATTTGATACCTTC
CATTAAGEGFDTF
>TRBD2|.|TRBV5-1|TRBJ2-5
TGCGCCAGCAGCTTGGTCCCTAGCGGGAGTGGGGAGACCCAGTACTTC
CASSLVPSGSGETQYF
>.|few|TRBV29-1|TRBJ1-1
TGCAGCGTCCCCACTCAGGGGAACACTGAAGCTTTCTTT
CSVPTQGNTEAFF
>TRBD1|few|TRBV6-1|TRBJ1-4
TGTGCCAGCAGTGGGACAGGGGGCGGAATGCCTAATGAAAAACTGTTTTTT
CASSGTGGGMPNEKLFF
>TRBD2|.|TRBV4-1|TRBJ2-7
TGCGCCAGCAGCCAACAGCGGGACGGAACCTACGAGCAGTACTTC
CASSQQRDGTYEQYF
>.|.|TRBV11-2|TRBJ2-7
TGTGCCAGCAGCTTGGGCCAGCGGTCCTACGAGCAGTACTTC
CASSLGQRSYEQYF
>TRBD2|.|TRBV5-1|TRBJ2-1
TGCGCCAGCAGCTTGAGCGGGACTAGCTCGTTAAATGAGCAGTTCTTC
CASSLSGTSSLNEQFF
>TRBD1|.|TRBV28|TRBJ1-2
TGTGCCAGCAGTATGCGGACAGGGATCTATGGCTACACCTTC
CASSMRTGIYGYTF
>.|.|TRBV21-1|TRBJ2-7
TGTGCCAGCAGCCGCCTTCTTCGGGAGAATTCTCCATACGAGCAGTACTTC
CASSRLLRENSPYEQYF
>TRBD1|.|TRBV13|TRBJ2-1
TGTGCCAGCAGTACAGACAGGGACGCCTACAATGAGCAGTTCTTC
CASSTDRDAYNEQFF
>.|once|TRBV2|TRBJ1-3
TGTGCCAGCAGTGGGAAACAGGAATACTCTGGAAACACCATATATTTT
CASSGKQEYSGNTIYF
>TRBD1|.|TRBV6-6|TRBJ1-5
TGTGCCAGCAGTTACCGGGACAGGGTACAACCTCAGCCCCAGCATTTT
CASSYRDRVQPQPQHF
>.|.|TRBV29-1|TRBJ2-7
TGCAGCGTTGAAACTGCCTACGAGCAGTACTTC
CSVETAYEQYF